These 30 T cell receptor beta chains came from one sample sequenced in a study of cytomegalovirus exposure and HLA in healthy donors. The PCR ran on 60 Vbeta and 13 Jbeta primers. TCRdb keeps only in-frame clones here, not all; method: immunoSEQ multiplex PCR. The sample comprises 150,000 to 200,000 clones, nearly 70% of which are singletons, and around 9.3% rests with the top ten. The sample was PBMCs. The receptor set was obtained from a man in his thirties or forties in good health and CMV-seropositive.

The chain couples TRBV29-1 to TRBJ2-1; tentatively, D is TRBD1 (6 bases). The CDR3 loop spans 13 amino acids. V lost 3 bases and J 9 bases, leaving 15 bases between the germline ends. Germline V gene data show CDR1 as SQVTM and CDR2 as ANQGSEA. The CDR3 nucleotides read TGCAGCGTTGATGCGTCAGGGGATTCTGAGCAGTTCTTC. This codes for CSVDASGDSEQFF.

A single count supports this clone. The chain uses TRBV7-2 and TRBJ2-1; possibly TRBD1 for D (6 bases). Germline CDR1 and CDR2: SGHTA and FQGNSA. Trimming pared 6 bases from V and 0 bases from J, leaving 15 bases between. This CDR3 region has 16 residues. The DNA of the CDR3 is TGTGCCAGCAGATACAGGGAAACAACCTCCTACAATGAGCAGTTCTTC. It codes for CASRYRETTSYNEQFF.

This clone has more than one count but fewer than ten. V and J are TRBV2 and TRBJ2-1; D unclear. Germline CDR1 reads SNHLY; CDR2 reads FYNNEI. Trimming took off 3 bases at V and 10 bases at J, with 10 bases between the two ends. The CDR3 contains 12 residues. The DNA for the CDR3 is TGTGCCAGCAGTGATTTCGGGTGGGAGCAGTTCTTC. This codes for CASSDFGWEQFF.

The V and J genes are TRBV6-1 and TRBJ1-1; 7 bases match TRBD1. The CDR3 is 12 amino acids. Per the germline V gene, CDR1 is MNHNS and CDR2 is SASEGT. The V gene end was trimmed by 6 bases and the J gene end by 3 bases; junction bases not matched to a gene: 1. The DNA for the CDR3 is TGTGCCAGCAGCACAGGGGACACTGAAGCTTTCTTT. Translating gives CASSTGDTEAFF.

The rearrangement uses TRBV9 and TRBJ2-7; D not resolved. Germline loops: CDR1 SGDLS, CDR2 YYNGEE. V lost 1 base and J lost 1, with 12 bases in between. The CDR3 length is 15 residues. Written as DNA, the CDR3 is TGTGCCAGCAGCGTACAAAGCGACTCGTCCTACGAGCAGTACTTC. It is translated as CASSVQSDSSYEQYF.

The V gene is TRBV7-2, the J gene TRBJ1-5; 9 positions agree with TRBD1. Germline V gene data show CDR1 as SGHTA and CDR2 as FQGNSA. There are 15 residues in the CDR3. The V and J ends lost 5 bases and 1 base, in that order; junction bases with no gene match: 3. In DNA, the CDR3 is TGTGCCAGCAGCCCGACAGGGGGGAGCAATCAGCCCCAGCATTTT. Translating it yields CASSPTGGSNQPQHF.

The rearrangement uses TRBV7-9 and TRBJ1-5, with D possibly being TRBD1 (6 bases). CDR3 length: 16 amino acids. Trimming took off 3 bases at V and 2 bases at J, with 14 bases between the two ends. Per the germline V gene, CDR1 is SEHNR and CDR2 is FQNEAQ (reference sequence). CDR3 nucleotides: TGTGCCAGCAGCTTGCCTACAGGGAAGGGCAATCAGCCCCAGCATTTT. Translating gives CASSLPTGKGNQPQHF.

This clone has just one count. The CDR3 coding sequence is TGTGCCAGTAACTATAACGGGGGAGAGCAGTACTTC. This encodes CASNYNGGEQYF. V is TRBV19 and J is TRBJ2-7; tentative D call: TRBD2 (6 bases). The CDR3 consists of 12 residues. In germline, CDR1 is LNHDA, CDR2 SQIVND (reference sequence). Between the trimmed V and J ends, which lost 7 bases and 7 bases, there was a span of 14 bases.

V and J are TRBV4-1 and TRBJ2-6; TRBD1 agrees at 9 bases. The CDR3 consists of 17 residues. Germline-derived CDR1 and CDR2 are MGHRA and YSYEKL. V lost 3 bases and J lost 1; bases outside the gene matches: 4. DNA for the CDR3: TGCGCCAGCAGCCAGACACAGGGGGCATCTGGGGCCAACGTCCTGACTTTC. It yields the protein CASSQTQGASGANVLTF.

The gene calls are TRBV28 and TRBJ1-2, with 10 bases identical to TRBD1. The CDR3 has 15 amino acids. V gave up 6 bases and J gave up 8 bases; unmatched junction bases: 12. The V gene's germline CDR1 is MDHEN and CDR2 SYDVKM. CDR3 in DNA: TGTGCCAGCAGCCGTAGACAGGGGGCGCTGAGCGGCTACACCTTC. This sequence encodes CASSRRQGALSGYTF.

In nucleotides, the CDR3 is TGCGCCAGCAGCCAGGCCGGGACTAGTTTTGATTATGAGCAGTTCTTC. Translation: CASSQAGTSFDYEQFF. This chain joins TRBV4-1 and TRBJ2-1; 8 bases match TRBD2. The CDR3 covers 16 residues. The V gene's germline CDR1 is MGHRA and CDR2 YSYEKL. Trimming at V came to 3 bases and at J to 8 bases, leaving 12 bases not matched to a gene.

This clone was detected once. The chain employs TRBV11-2 and TRBJ2-5, with 10 bases lining up with TRBD1. Germline trimming cut 3 bases from V and 2 bases from J; bases unmatched to any gene: 3. The CDR3 extends over 15 amino acids. Per the germline V gene, CDR1 is SGHAT and CDR2 is FQNNGV. The CDR3 reads CASSLGQGPQETQYF. The CDR3 DNA follows: TGTGCCAGCAGCTTGGGACAGGGGCCGCAAGAGACCCAGTACTTC.

The V gene is TRBV30, the J gene TRBJ2-1, with TRBD2 matching over 9 bases. Losses at the gene ends were 1 base for V and 7 bases for J; bases not matched to a gene: 8. The CDR3 is 15 residues long. Germline CDR1 reads GTSNPN; CDR2 reads SVGIG (reference sequence). The chain's CDR3 is CAWSAMLAGQNEQFF. The CDR3 nucleotides are TGTGCCTGGAGTGCAATGCTAGCGGGACAAAATGAGCAGTTCTTC.

The chain uses TRBV5-1 and TRBJ2-1; the D gene is possibly TRBD2 (6 bases). The germline gives CDR1 SGHRS, CDR2 YFSETQ. V shed 2 bases and J shed 7 bases, with 10 bases lying between them. This CDR3 has 13 residues. This chain's CDR3 is CASSFGTFNEQFF. As DNA, the CDR3 is TGCGCCAGCAGCTTCGGGACTTTTAATGAGCAGTTCTTC.

The chain links TRBV12-5 to TRBJ1-4; D possibly corresponds to TRBD1 (6 bases). The V gene lost 0 bases and the J gene lost 7 bases, with 15 bases spanning the gap. CDR3 length equals 16 residues. The V gene's germline CDR1 is LGHNT and CDR2 FRNRAP. DNA of the CDR3: TGTGCTAGTGGTTTGGTTATGACAGGCCTAGCTGAAAAACTGTTTTTT. Its protein product is CASGLVMTGLAEKLFF.

V usage is TRBV19 and J usage is TRBJ1-4; D call uncertain. Per germline, CDR1 LNHDA and CDR2 SQIVND (reference sequence). V was trimmed by 8 bases and J by 5 bases, leaving 9 bases between them. CDR3 size: 12 residues. In nucleotides, the CDR3 is TGTGCCAGTCGCCGGGGAAATGAAAAACTGTTTTTT. As protein: CASRRGNEKLFF.

This sequence joins TRBV2 and TRBJ1-5; TRBD1 is a possible D gene (5 bases). Germline V CDR1 and CDR2: SNHLY, FYNNEI. This CDR3 region has 16 residues. Trimming removed 3 bases from V and 2 bases from J, with 14 bases in between. CDR3 sequence: CASSDPFQGGNQPQHF. The CDR3 nucleotides read TGTGCCAGCAGTGACCCCTTTCAGGGTGGCAATCAGCCCCAGCATTTT.

The chain employs TRBV7-2 and TRBJ2-5; perhaps TRBD1 as D (5 bases). Trimming took 5 bases from V and 1 from J, leaving 8 bases between them. The V gene's germline CDR1 is SGHTA and CDR2 FQGNSA. The CDR3 is 13 amino acids. The CDR3 region has the DNA TGTGCCAGCAGCCGACAGACCCAAGAGACCCAGTACTTC. Translation gives CASSRQTQETQYF.

V is TRBV9 and J is TRBJ1-2, with TRBD1 matching over 11 bases. CDR3 length equals 17 residues. The V gene's germline CDR1 is SGDLS and CDR2 YYNGEE. V shed 1 base, J shed 4 bases, and the junction held 9 bases outside the gene matches. The DNA for the CDR3 is TGTGCCAGCAGCGTATCCCCTGGGACAGGGGGTTTCTATGGCTACACCTTC. It is translated as CASSVSPGTGGFYGYTF.

This chain links TRBV11-2 with TRBJ2-1, with 9 bases identical to TRBD2. Germline values: CDR1 SGHAT, CDR2 FQNNGV. After removal of 5 bases from V and 6 bases from J, the junction contained 11 bases not matched to a gene. The CDR3 contains 16 residues. The CDR3 loop is CASSPILGLAGNEQFF. DNA for the CDR3: TGTGCCAGCAGCCCAATATTGGGACTAGCTGGCAATGAGCAGTTCTTC. Based on the CDR3 plus reference TRBV11-2 and TRBJ2-1, the full variable domain is EAGVAQSPRYKIIEKRQSVAFWCNPISGHATLYWYQQILGQGPKLLIQFQNNGVVDDSQLPKDRFSAERLKGVDSTLKIQPAKLEDSAVYLCASSPILGLAGNEQFFGPGTRLTVL.

The V call is TRBV7-9, the J call TRBJ2-1; no clear D gene. The CDR3 totals 12 residues. Germline CDR1 is SEHNR and CDR2 is FQNEAQ (reference sequence). Trimming cost V 1 base and J 7 bases, with 5 bases left between them. CDR3 DNA: TGTGCCAGCAGCTTAGAAGCTAATGAGCAGTTCTTC. Residues: CASSLEANEQFF.

The table lists this clone with a few counts. The V and J genes are TRBV19 and TRBJ2-2, with 7 bases aligning to TRBD2. The germline CDR1 and CDR2 sequences are LNHDA and SQIVND (reference sequence). CDR3 length: 18 amino acids. The ends lost 4 bases at V and 3 bases at J; junction bases unmatched: 14. CDR3 loop: CASSRSGETSWDTGELFF. CDR3 sequence (DNA): TGTGCCAGTAGTAGGAGCGGGGAAACCTCTTGGGACACCGGGGAGCTGTTTTTT.

A few counts support this clone. The chain joins TRBV7-9 to TRBJ2-3; D not resolved. Germline V gene sequence: CDR1 SEHNR, CDR2 FQNEAQ (reference sequence). V was clipped by 2 bases and J by 4 bases, with 10 bases between them. The CDR3 is 14 amino acids. The CDR3 reads CASSLSISADTQYF. The CDR3 DNA is TGTGCCAGCAGCTTATCCATTTCGGCAGATACGCAGTATTTT.

The gene calls are TRBV7-2 and TRBJ2-5, with no clear D. Germline loops: CDR1 SGHTA, CDR2 FQGNSA. Between the trimmed V and J ends, which lost 5 bases and 2 bases, there was a span of 15 bases. The CDR3 sequence is 15 residues long. The CDR3 reads CASSPLRLAQETQYF. The CDR3 nucleotides read TGTGCCAGCAGCCCCCTTAGGTTAGCACAAGAGACCCAGTACTTC.

The chain is built from TRBV19 and TRBJ1-4; 9 nucleotides line up with TRBD1. V lost 4 bases to trimming and J lost 2 bases; unmatched junction nucleotides: 8. This CDR3 has 17 residues. Germline V gene sequence: CDR1 LNHDA, CDR2 SQIVND (reference sequence). CDR3: CASSTRIGTGTNEKLFF. The CDR3 DNA follows: TGTGCCAGTAGTACTCGTATTGGGACAGGGACTAATGAAAAACTGTTTTTT. The whole variable domain, remainder taken from reference TRBV19 and TRBJ1-4, is DGGITQSPKYLFRKEGQNVTLSCEQNLNHDAMYWYRQDPGQGLRLIYYSQIVNDFQKGDIAEGYSVSREKKESFPLTVTSAQKNPTAFYLCASSTRIGTGTNEKLFFGSGTQLSVL.

V and J are TRBV7-8 and TRBJ1-3; D not resolved. Germline V gene data show CDR1 as SGHVS and CDR2 as FQNEAQ. V was pared by 3 bases and J by 0 bases, with 15 bases between. The CDR3 extends over 17 amino acids. This CDR3 is CASSFVGYGSSGNTIYF. CDR3 bases: TGTGCCAGCAGCTTTGTTGGGTATGGGAGCTCTGGAAACACCATATATTTT.

The chain employs TRBV7-9 and TRBJ1-2; no firm D call. This CDR3 comprises 13 residues. Looked up from germline, CDR1 is SEHNR and CDR2 is FQNEAQ (reference sequence). V shed 2 bases and J shed 3 bases, with 7 bases lying between them. In DNA form, the CDR3 reads TGTGCCAGCAGCTTATTAGTTGACTATGGCTACACCTTC. This sequence encodes CASSLLVDYGYTF.

In its sample, this clone was seen a few times. The gene calls are TRBV9 and TRBJ2-1; unclear D gene. In germline, CDR1 is SGDLS, CDR2 YYNGEE. This CDR3 region has 14 residues. The V end was cut by 4 bases, the J end by 3 bases, with 11 bases between. CDR3 in DNA: TGTGCCAGCAGCCCAGCGACGCTCTACAATGAGCAGTTCTTC. Amino acids: CASSPATLYNEQFF.

Only one count was recorded for this clone. The chain links TRBV28 to TRBJ2-7; TRBD1 matches at 7 bases. This CDR3 comprises 14 residues. Germline lookup yields CDR1 MDHEN and CDR2 SYDVKM. The trim removed 8 bases at V and 4 bases at J, leaving 11 bases unmatched. The CDR3 region has the DNA TGTGCCAGCGAAGCCGACAGGGATCAATACGAGCAGTACTTC. Translation: CASEADRDQYEQYF.

This sequence joins TRBV5-5 and TRBJ1-5, with D possibly being TRBD1 (5 bases). CDR1 is SGHKS and CDR2 is YYEKEE in the germline V gene (reference sequence). The ends were cut back, 2 bases at V and 5 bases at J, with 8 bases in the middle. The CDR3 covers 13 residues. The CDR3: CASSLQADQPQHF. CDR3 sequence (DNA): TGTGCCAGCAGCTTACAGGCTGATCAGCCCCAGCATTTT. Combining the CDR3 with reference TRBV5-5 and TRBJ1-5 gives the whole variable domain DAGVTQSPTHLIKTRGQQVTLRCSPISGHKSVSWYQQVLGQGPQFIFQYYEKEERGRGNFPDRFSARQFPNYSSELNVNALLLGDSALYLCASSLQADQPQHFGDGTRLSIL.